The rows below give T cell receptor beta chains drawn from one sample of a study of blood T cell repertoires in COVID-19. Assay: immunoSEQ multiplex PCR; the TCRdb copy retains only in-frame clones and omits some. The data contain fewer than 500,000 clones, 80% to 90% of them singletons. Specimen: peripheral blood. The source is a woman aged 25 to 45 with acute or convalescent COVID-19. CDR3s include the opening cysteine and the closing phenylalanine or tryptophan.

V gene,J gene,CDR3 protein
TRBV7-9,TRBJ2-3,CASSSSPGSRGGSDTQYF
TRBV2,TRBJ2-2,CASSDNRGLDTGELFF
TRBV5-1,TRBJ1-3,CASSLAGTGFGNTIYF
TRBV27,TRBJ2-5,CASSGSGTGEETQYF
TRBV3-1/TRBV3-2,TRBJ1-3,CASSMTGSGNTIYF
TRBV7-2,TRBJ1-1,CASSLDRGLGAFF
TRBV6-5,TRBJ2-7,CASSYSRQGYEQYF
TRBV24-1,TRBJ2-5,CATSDRVQGFETQYF
TRBV7-9,TRBJ2-7,CASSLVDSGGYEQYF
TRBV9,TRBJ1-1,CASSLTAGGGAANTEAFF
TRBV12-3/TRBV12-4,TRBJ1-1,CASSLAGSREAFF
TRBV9,TRBJ2-5,CASSTGVQETQYF
TRBV19,TRBJ2-5,CASSIVAGKETQYF
TRBV7-3,TRBJ1-6,CASSLGSQNSPLHF
TRBV9,TRBJ1-4,CASSVGPQGEKLFF
TRBV7-6,TRBJ2-1,CASSQTDLAVWDEQFF
TRBV28,TRBJ1-2,CASSLPNERGTF
TRBV30,TRBJ1-3,CATVGGGNIIYF
TRBV15,TRBJ2-7,CATSRQKQGANEQYF
TRBV4-1,TRBJ2-6,CASSQDSTYGANVLTF
TRBV7-9,TRBJ1-1,CASSYQELPPFSEAFF
TRBV5-6,TRBJ2-7,CASRTTGEQLEYF
TRBV6-1,TRBJ1-2,CASSEALSGSASYTF
TRBV19,TRBJ2-2,CASNTPGLGTAGELFF
TRBV6-5,TRBJ2-2,CASSLDRRAGELFF
TRBV5-1,TRBJ2-7,CASSLVGQGDTEQYF
TRBV2,TRBJ2-5,CASTSSMRETQYF
TRBV5-1,TRBJ2-1,CASSLMSVTSGHYNEQFF
TRBV27,TRBJ1-4,CASSLRQGVNEKLFF
TRBV4-1,TRBJ1-4,CASSQVAATNEKLFF
TRBV11-2,TRBJ2-3,CASSLDAGTDTQYF
TRBV30,TRBJ2-7,CAWSVGRGPYEQYF
TRBV10-1,TRBJ2-3,CASSEEGTAMRTQYF
TRBV12-3/TRBV12-4,TRBJ1-1,CASSLNTGLGAFF
TRBV6-5,TRBJ1-4,CASSPGYTNEKLFF
TRBV2,TRBJ2-2,CASSDRDTGELFF
TRBV3-1/TRBV3-2,TRBJ1-2,CASSQDRVTRRYGYTF
TRBV3-1/TRBV3-2,TRBJ2-4,CASSQGGGEGKNIQYF
TRBV30,TRBJ2-3,CAWSVGTGSTDTQYF
TRBV5-1,TRBJ2-7,CASSLAREQYF
TRBV15,TRBJ2-2,CATSRGSGVNTGELFF
TRBV9,TRBJ2-5,CASSVGTRQGETQYF